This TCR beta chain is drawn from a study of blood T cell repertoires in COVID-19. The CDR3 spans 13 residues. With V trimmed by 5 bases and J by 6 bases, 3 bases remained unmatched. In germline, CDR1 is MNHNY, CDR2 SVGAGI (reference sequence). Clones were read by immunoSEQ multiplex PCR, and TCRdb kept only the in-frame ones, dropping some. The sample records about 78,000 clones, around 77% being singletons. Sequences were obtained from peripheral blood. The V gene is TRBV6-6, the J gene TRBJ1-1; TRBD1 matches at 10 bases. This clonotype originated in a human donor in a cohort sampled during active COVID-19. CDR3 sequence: CASSRQGASEAFF. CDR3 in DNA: TGTGCCAGCAGTCGACAGGGGGCATCTGAAGCTTTCTTT.